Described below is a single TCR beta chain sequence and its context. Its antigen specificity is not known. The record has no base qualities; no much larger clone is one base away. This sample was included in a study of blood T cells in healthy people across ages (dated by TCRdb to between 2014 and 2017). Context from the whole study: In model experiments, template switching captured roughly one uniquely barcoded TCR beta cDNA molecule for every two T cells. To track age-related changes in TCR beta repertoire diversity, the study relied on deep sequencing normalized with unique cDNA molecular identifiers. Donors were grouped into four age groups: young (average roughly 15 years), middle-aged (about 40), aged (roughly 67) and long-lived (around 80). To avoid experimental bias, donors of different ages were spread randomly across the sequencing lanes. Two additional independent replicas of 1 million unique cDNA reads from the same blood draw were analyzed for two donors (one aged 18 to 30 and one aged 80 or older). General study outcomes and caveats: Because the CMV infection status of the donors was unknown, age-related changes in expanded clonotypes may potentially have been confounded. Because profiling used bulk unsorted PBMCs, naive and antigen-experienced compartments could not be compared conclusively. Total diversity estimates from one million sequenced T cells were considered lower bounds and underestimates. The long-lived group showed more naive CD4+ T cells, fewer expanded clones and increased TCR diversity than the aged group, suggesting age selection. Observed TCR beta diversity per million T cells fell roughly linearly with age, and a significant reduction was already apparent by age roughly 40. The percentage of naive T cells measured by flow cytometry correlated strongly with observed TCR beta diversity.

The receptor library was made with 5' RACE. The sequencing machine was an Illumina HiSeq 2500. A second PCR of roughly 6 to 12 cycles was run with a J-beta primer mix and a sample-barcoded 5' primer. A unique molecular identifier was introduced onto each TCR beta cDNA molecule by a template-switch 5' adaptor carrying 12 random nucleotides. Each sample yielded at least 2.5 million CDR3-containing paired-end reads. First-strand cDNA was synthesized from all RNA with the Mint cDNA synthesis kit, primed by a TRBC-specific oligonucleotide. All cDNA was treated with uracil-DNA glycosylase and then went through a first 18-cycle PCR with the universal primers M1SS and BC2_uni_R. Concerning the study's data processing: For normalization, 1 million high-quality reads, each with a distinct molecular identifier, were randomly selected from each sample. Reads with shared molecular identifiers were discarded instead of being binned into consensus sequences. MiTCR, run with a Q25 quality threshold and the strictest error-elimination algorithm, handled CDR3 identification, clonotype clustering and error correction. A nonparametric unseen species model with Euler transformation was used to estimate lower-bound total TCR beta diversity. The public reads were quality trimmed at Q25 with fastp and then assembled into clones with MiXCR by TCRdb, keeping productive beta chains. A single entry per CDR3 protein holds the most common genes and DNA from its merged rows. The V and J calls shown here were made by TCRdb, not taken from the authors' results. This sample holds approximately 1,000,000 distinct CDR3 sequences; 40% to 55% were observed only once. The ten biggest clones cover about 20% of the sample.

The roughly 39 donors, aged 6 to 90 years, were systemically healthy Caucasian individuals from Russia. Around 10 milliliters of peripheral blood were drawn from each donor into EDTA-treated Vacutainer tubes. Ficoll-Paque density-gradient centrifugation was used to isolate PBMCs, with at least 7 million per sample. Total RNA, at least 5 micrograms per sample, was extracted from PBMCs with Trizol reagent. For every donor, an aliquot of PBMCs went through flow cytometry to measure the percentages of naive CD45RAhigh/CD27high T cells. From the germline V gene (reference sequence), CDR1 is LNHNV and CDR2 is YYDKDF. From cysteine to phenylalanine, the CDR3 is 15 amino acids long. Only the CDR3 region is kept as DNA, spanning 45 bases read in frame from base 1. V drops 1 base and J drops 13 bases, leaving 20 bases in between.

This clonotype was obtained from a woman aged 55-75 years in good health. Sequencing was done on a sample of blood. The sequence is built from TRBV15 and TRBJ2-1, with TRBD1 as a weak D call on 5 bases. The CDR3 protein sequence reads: CATSRVPGQVETQFF. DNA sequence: TGTGCCACCAGCAGAGTCCCAGGACAAGTGGAGACCCAGTTCTTC.